Detailed here is one T cell receptor beta chain. The specificity of this receptor is unknown. No quality values exist for individual bases; no much larger clone is one base distant. This sample stems from a study of T cell changes during pregnancy in multiple sclerosis (dated by TCRdb to between 2017 and 2020). Some background on the complete study: Changes in the T cell repertoire over the course of pregnancy were examined in this study in women with multiple sclerosis.

The library relied on the immunoSEQ multiplex PCR assay. In its TCRdb copy, this immuneACCESS table keeps in-frame sequences only and misses some clones. Where compared with another copy, unresolved V genes explain less than half of these, and the others have no known cause. This sample comprises approximately 47,000 clones, about 87% of them detected only once. About 2% of the sample is taken by the ten largest. CDR1 and CDR2 were assigned from the germline V gene (reference sequence) as LNHNV and YYDKDF. The CDR3 has 14 amino acids, counting the end cysteine and phenylalanine. The entry retains the CDR3 DNA only, 42 bases that are in frame from base 1. The junction carries 11 bases between V and J, which are trimmed by 1 base and 5 bases respectively.

The source was peripheral blood, collected in the first trimester of pregnancy. The TCR originated in a female donor with multiple sclerosis, enrolled in a pregnancy study. The chain was built from TRBV15 and TRBJ1-1, with the D segment identity uncertain. This receptor carries the CDR3 CATSRVMGATEAFF. The bases read TGTGCCACCAGCAGAGTTATGGGAGCGACTGAAGCTTTCTTT.